This T cell receptor beta chain comes out of a study of shared clonotypes between healthy human individuals. General study findings and limits: Non-shared clonotypes were found to have lower generation probabilities than the clonotypes that were shared by all four of the sorted-subset donors. Between a handful of donors, naive CD4 clonotypes were shared at a level of around 4.8%.

Each sample came from a Caucasian adult donor living in Nashville, Tennessee. The junction had 9 bases not matched to a gene; V was cut back by 6 bases and J by 4 bases. CDR1 is MNHNY and CDR2 is SVGAGI in the germline V gene (reference sequence). The CDR3 length is 14 residues. In the original analysis: Junction-only sequences without quality scores came from ImmunoSEQ, so filtering differed. TCRdb's copy holds only in-frame clones and misses some; the assay was immunoSEQ multiplex PCR. V and J calls and clone size are as listed in that table; D and trimming were resolved from the DNA. This table has approximately 980,000 clones, roughly 72% appearing once. This clone was seen more than once but under ten times. Antigen specificity is unknown.

Sequencing used memory CD4+ T cells sorted from blood. Subset defined: CD45RA-negative fraction. The chain uses TRBV6-6 and TRBJ2-7; 7 positions agree with TRBD2. The TCR was taken from a man younger than 30 in good health. CDR3 loop: CASRNGVGGYEQYF. The DNA of the CDR3 is TGTGCCAGCAGGAATGGGGTCGGGGGGTACGAGCAGTACTTC.